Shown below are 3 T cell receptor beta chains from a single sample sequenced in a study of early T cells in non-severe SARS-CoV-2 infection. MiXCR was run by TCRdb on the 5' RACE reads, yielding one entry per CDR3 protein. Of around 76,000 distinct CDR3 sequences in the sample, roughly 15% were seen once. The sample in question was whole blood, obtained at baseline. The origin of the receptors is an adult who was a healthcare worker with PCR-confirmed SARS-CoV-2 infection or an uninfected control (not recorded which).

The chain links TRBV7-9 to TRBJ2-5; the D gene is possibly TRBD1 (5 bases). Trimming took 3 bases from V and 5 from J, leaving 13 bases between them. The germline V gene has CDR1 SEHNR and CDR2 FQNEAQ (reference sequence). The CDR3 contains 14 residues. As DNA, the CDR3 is TGTGCCAGCAGCTTCAGGCAGGGAAGGGAGACCCAGTACTTC. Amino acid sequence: CASSFRQGRETQYF. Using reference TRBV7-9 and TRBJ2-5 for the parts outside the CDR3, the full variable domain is DTGVSQNPRHKITKRGQNVTFRCDPISEHNRLYWYRQTLGQGPEFLTYFQNEAQLEKSRLLSDRFSAERPKGSFSTLEIQRTEQGDSAMYLCASSFRQGRETQYFGPGTRLLVL.

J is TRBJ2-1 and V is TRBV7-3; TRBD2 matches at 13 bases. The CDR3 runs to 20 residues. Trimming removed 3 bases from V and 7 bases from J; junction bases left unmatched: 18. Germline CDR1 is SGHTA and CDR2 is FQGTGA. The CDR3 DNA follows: TGTGCCAGCAGCTTGGGTCGTGGACTAGCGGGAGACTCTTCAAGGAATGAGCAGTTCTTC. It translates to CASSLGRGLAGDSSRNEQFF.

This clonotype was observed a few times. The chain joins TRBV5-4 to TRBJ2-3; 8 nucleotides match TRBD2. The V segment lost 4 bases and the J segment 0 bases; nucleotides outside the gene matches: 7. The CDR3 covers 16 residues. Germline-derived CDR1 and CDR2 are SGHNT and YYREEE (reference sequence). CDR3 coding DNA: TGTGCCAGCAGCGAGGGTCGGACTAGCAGCACAGATACGCAGTATTTT. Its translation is CASSEGRTSSTDTQYF.